Listed below are T cell receptor beta chains from one sample, sequenced in a study of cytomegalovirus exposure and HLA in healthy donors. Repertoires were generated with immunoSEQ multiplex PCR, while TCRdb's copy carries only in-frame clones and drops some. Its listing shows 150,000 or so clones. Sample: PBMCs. The receptor set was obtained from an older woman in good health and CMV-seronegative. Each CDR3 is given with its conserved first and last residue. D genes are given only for firm matches.

d_call: -; v_call: TRBV5-4; j_call: TRBJ2-7; cdr3_nt: TGTGCCAGCAGCTTGGATGGGCCCTCCTACGAGCAGTACTTC; cdr3_aa: CASSLDGPSYEQYF
d_call: TRBD1; v_call: TRBV6-5; j_call: TRBJ2-7; cdr3_nt: TGTGCCACCAAATACACAGGGGGCCAGATCTACGAGCAGTACTTC; cdr3_aa: CATKYTGGQIYEQYF
d_call: -; v_call: TRBV6-6; j_call: TRBJ2-7; cdr3_nt: TGTGCCAGCAGTTACTCGAGGGACTACGAGCAGTACTTC; cdr3_aa: CASSYSRDYEQYF
d_call: -; v_call: TRBV6-4; j_call: TRBJ1-1; cdr3_nt: TGTGCCAGCAGTGACTCGGTTCTGGGCAGTACTGAAGCTTTCTTT; cdr3_aa: CASSDSVLGSTEAFF
d_call: TRBD1; v_call: TRBV6-5; j_call: TRBJ1-2; cdr3_nt: TGTGCCAGCACGGGACAGGGGGCTAACTATGGCTACACCTTC; cdr3_aa: CASTGQGANYGYTF
d_call: TRBD2; v_call: TRBV7-2; j_call: TRBJ2-1; cdr3_nt: TGTGCCAGCAGTCTAGGGTCTAGCGGGGGGGCCCGGAAGCAGTTCTTC; cdr3_aa: CASSLGSSGGARKQFF
d_call: TRBD2; v_call: TRBV6-1; j_call: TRBJ2-2; cdr3_nt: TGTGCCAGCAGTGAAGGGCCCGGGACTACTAAGGGGGAGCTGTTTTTT; cdr3_aa: CASSEGPGTTKGELFF
d_call: -; v_call: TRBV5-1; j_call: TRBJ2-5; cdr3_nt: TGCGCCAGCAGCTTGGCCTATTTGGCAGAGGGCTTCCAAGAGACCCAGTACTTC; cdr3_aa: CASSLAYLAEGFQETQYF
d_call: -; v_call: TRBV7-6; j_call: TRBJ2-5; cdr3_nt: TGTGCCAGCAGCTTAGTGCCTATCTCCCAAGAGACCCAGTACTTC; cdr3_aa: CASSLVPISQETQYF
d_call: TRBD1; v_call: TRBV5-5; j_call: TRBJ1-5; cdr3_nt: TGTGCCAGCAGCTTCGGACAGGGACGGGATCAGCCCCAGCATTTT; cdr3_aa: CASSFGQGRDQPQHF
d_call: TRBD2; v_call: TRBV7-8; j_call: TRBJ2-7; cdr3_nt: TGTGCCAGCAGCTTAGGGTGGGGGGGGTCCTACGAGCAGTACTTC; cdr3_aa: CASSLGWGGSYEQYF
d_call: TRBD2; v_call: TRBV4-2; j_call: TRBJ2-7; cdr3_nt: TGTGCCAGCAGGACCCTGGCTAGCGGGGGGGCCGGTGAGCAGTACTTC; cdr3_aa: CASRTLASGGAGEQYF
d_call: -; v_call: TRBV6-5; j_call: TRBJ1-4; cdr3_nt: TGTGCCAGCAGCAATGCAGGGTCAACTAATGAAAAACTGTTTTTT; cdr3_aa: CASSNAGSTNEKLFF
d_call: TRBD2; v_call: TRBV18; j_call: TRBJ2-7; cdr3_nt: TGTGCCAGCTCCCCTAGCGGGAGTAGCGGCTCCTACGAGCAGTACTTC; cdr3_aa: CASSPSGSSGSYEQYF
d_call: -; v_call: TRBV5-6; j_call: TRBJ2-2; cdr3_nt: TGTGCCAGCAGCTCTCGTCAGGGAACCGGGGAGCTGTTTTTT; cdr3_aa: CASSSRQGTGELFF
d_call: -; v_call: TRBV5-1; j_call: TRBJ2-2; cdr3_nt: TGCGCCAGCAGCTTGGCCCCCGGGACACTGAACACCGGGGAGCTGTTTTTT; cdr3_aa: CASSLAPGTLNTGELFF
d_call: TRBD2; v_call: TRBV7-9; j_call: TRBJ2-5; cdr3_nt: TGTGCCAGCAGCTTCGGGTCTAGCGGGATACCATCAAGAGAGGCCCAGTACTTC; cdr3_aa: CASSFGSSGIPSREAQYF
d_call: -; v_call: TRBV5-1; j_call: TRBJ2-7; cdr3_nt: TGCGCCAGCAGCCCCCCAGACTCCTACGAGCAGTACTTC; cdr3_aa: CASSPPDSYEQYF
d_call: -; v_call: TRBV30; j_call: TRBJ2-7; cdr3_nt: TGTGCCTGGAGTGCCCGCTACGAGCAGTACTTC; cdr3_aa: CAWSARYEQYF
d_call: TRBD2; v_call: TRBV11-3; j_call: TRBJ2-3; cdr3_nt: TGTGCCAGCAGCCCCGCTAGCGGGGGGGCCGGTACGCAGTATTTT; cdr3_aa: CASSPASGGAGTQYF
d_call: -; v_call: TRBV10-3; j_call: TRBJ1-3; cdr3_nt: TGTGCCATCAGTGACCCCAGCAGGCGCTCTGGAAACACCATATATTTT; cdr3_aa: CAISDPSRRSGNTIYF
d_call: -; v_call: TRBV5-5; j_call: TRBJ2-7; cdr3_nt: TGTGCCAGCAGCTTGGTTCTCCCCCCCGGCGAGCAGTACTTC; cdr3_aa: CASSLVLPPGEQYF
d_call: -; v_call: TRBV11-2; j_call: TRBJ2-7; cdr3_nt: TGTGCCAGCAGCCCCGCCTACGAGCAGTACTTC; cdr3_aa: CASSPAYEQYF
d_call: -; v_call: TRBV13; j_call: TRBJ1-1; cdr3_nt: TGTGCCAGCAGCGGGGGGGACCTGGGGAACACTGAAGCTTTCTTT; cdr3_aa: CASSGGDLGNTEAFF
d_call: -; v_call: TRBV5-1; j_call: TRBJ1-4; cdr3_nt: TGCGCCAGCAGCCCGGGGACCTCCGGGGGTAATGAAAAACTGTTTTTT; cdr3_aa: CASSPGTSGGNEKLFF
d_call: -; v_call: TRBV18; j_call: TRBJ2-7; cdr3_nt: TGTGCCAGCTCACCCGGGTCCTACGAGCAGTACTTC; cdr3_aa: CASSPGSYEQYF
d_call: -; v_call: TRBV30; j_call: TRBJ2-6; cdr3_nt: TGTGCCTGGACAGAGGCGGAGATAGCTGGGGCCAACGTCCTGACTTTC; cdr3_aa: CAWTEAEIAGANVLTF
d_call: -; v_call: TRBV19; j_call: TRBJ1-1; cdr3_nt: TGTGCCAGTAGTATAGAATCGGGAAACACTGAAGCTTTCTTT; cdr3_aa: CASSIESGNTEAFF
d_call: -; v_call: TRBV10-3; j_call: TRBJ1-3; cdr3_nt: TGTGCCATTAAAGGCGGCAGACCTGGAAACACCATATATTTT; cdr3_aa: CAIKGGRPGNTIYF
d_call: -; v_call: TRBV19; j_call: TRBJ2-4; cdr3_nt: TGTGCCAGTAGTATCCAGGGAAACATTCAGTACTTC; cdr3_aa: CASSIQGNIQYF
d_call: TRBD1; v_call: TRBV5-4; j_call: TRBJ2-1; cdr3_nt: TGTGCCAGCAGCTCCCGGGACAGGGTATCAAATGAGCAGTTCTTC; cdr3_aa: CASSSRDRVSNEQFF
d_call: -; v_call: TRBV6-5; j_call: TRBJ1-2; cdr3_nt: TGTGCCAGCAGCCCCGCCTGGGGCGACTATGGCTACACCTTC; cdr3_aa: CASSPAWGDYGYTF
d_call: TRBD2; v_call: TRBV15; j_call: TRBJ2-1; cdr3_nt: TGTGCCACCAGCAGCGATGCGGGGGTGGTGCAGTTCTTC; cdr3_aa: CATSSDAGVVQFF
d_call: TRBD1; v_call: TRBV18; j_call: TRBJ1-2; cdr3_nt: TGTGCCAGCTCACCACAGGGGAACAGGGGGCTTTCTAACTATGGCTACACCTTC; cdr3_aa: CASSPQGNRGLSNYGYTF
d_call: TRBD1; v_call: TRBV7-2; j_call: TRBJ2-7; cdr3_nt: TGTGCCAGCAGCTTAGTAGGGGACAGTCCCTACGAGCAGTACTTC; cdr3_aa: CASSLVGDSPYEQYF
d_call: TRBD1; v_call: TRBV18; j_call: TRBJ2-2; cdr3_nt: TGTGCCAGCTCACCTTCAGGACAGGGTACCGCCGGGGAGCTGTTTTTT; cdr3_aa: CASSPSGQGTAGELFF
d_call: -; v_call: TRBV19; j_call: TRBJ2-5; cdr3_nt: TGTGCCAGTAGGCGGAGGCCCGAACAAGAGACCCAGTACTTC; cdr3_aa: CASRRRPEQETQYF
d_call: TRBD2; v_call: TRBV30; j_call: TRBJ2-7; cdr3_nt: TGTGCCTGGGGGGGGTTTAAGTTGAGCGGGAGGGCGTACGAGCAGTACTTC; cdr3_aa: CAWGGFKLSGRAYEQYF
d_call: -; v_call: TRBV15; j_call: TRBJ2-5; cdr3_nt: TGTGCCACCAGCAGAGTAGGAGGAAGCGAGACCCAGTACTTC; cdr3_aa: CATSRVGGSETQYF
d_call: -; v_call: TRBV4-3; j_call: TRBJ1-1; cdr3_nt: TGCGCCAGCAGCCAACCGGGGGTCATGAACACTGAAGCTTTCTTT; cdr3_aa: CASSQPGVMNTEAFF
d_call: -; v_call: TRBV6-1; j_call: TRBJ2-7; cdr3_nt: TGTGCCAGCAGGGGGCTCTACGAGCAGTACTTC; cdr3_aa: CASRGLYEQYF
d_call: TRBD2; v_call: TRBV13; j_call: TRBJ2-1; cdr3_nt: TGTGCCAGCAGCTTCTCAGGGCGGGGGGGTAATGAGCAGTTCTTC; cdr3_aa: CASSFSGRGGNEQFF
d_call: -; v_call: TRBV7-2; j_call: TRBJ2-5; cdr3_nt: TGTGCCAGCAGCCCAAGACAGAGACAGGAGACCCAGTACTTC; cdr3_aa: CASSPRQRQETQYF
d_call: -; v_call: TRBV6-5; j_call: TRBJ1-2; cdr3_nt: TGTGCCAGCAGTTTCCAGGGGATCGATGGCTACACCTTC; cdr3_aa: CASSFQGIDGYTF
d_call: TRBD2; v_call: TRBV5-1; j_call: TRBJ2-7; cdr3_nt: TGCGCCAGCAGCTTGGCGGCTAGCGGGCGACGGGGCGGTTACGAGCAGTACTTC; cdr3_aa: CASSLAASGRRGGYEQYF
d_call: -; v_call: TRBV2; j_call: TRBJ2-2; cdr3_nt: TGTGCCAGCAGGGACACTTCGAACACCGGGGAGCTGTTTTTT; cdr3_aa: CASRDTSNTGELFF
d_call: -; v_call: TRBV7-3; j_call: TRBJ1-1; cdr3_nt: TGTGCCAGCAGCTTAACGGGGGGGAGACCCCTTGCTTTCTTT; cdr3_aa: CASSLTGGRPLAFF
d_call: TRBD1; v_call: TRBV19; j_call: TRBJ1-2; cdr3_nt: TGTGCCACAGGGGACAGGGGCTATGGCTACACCTTC; cdr3_aa: CATGDRGYGYTF
d_call: TRBD1; v_call: TRBV4-1; j_call: TRBJ2-5; cdr3_nt: TGCGCCAGCACCCAGGACAGGAAACAAGAGACCCAGTACTTC; cdr3_aa: CASTQDRKQETQYF
d_call: -; v_call: TRBV6-1; j_call: TRBJ1-6; cdr3_nt: TGTGCCAGCAGTGTTCCGCCGGGGGGCTCCTATAATTCACCCCTCCACTTT; cdr3_aa: CASSVPPGGSYNSPLHF
d_call: TRBD1; v_call: TRBV6-5; j_call: TRBJ1-1; cdr3_nt: TGTGCCAGCAGTCTCTTACAGGGGACTGAAGCTTTCTTT; cdr3_aa: CASSLLQGTEAFF
d_call: -; v_call: TRBV4-3; j_call: TRBJ1-4; cdr3_nt: TGCGCCAGCAGCCGACTTCTTGCAACTAATGAAAAACTGTTTTTT; cdr3_aa: CASSRLLATNEKLFF
d_call: TRBD1; v_call: TRBV29-1; j_call: TRBJ2-7; cdr3_nt: TGCAGCGTTGTCGATCGGGGGGACAGGGGGCTGGGGGACGAGCAGTACTTC; cdr3_aa: CSVVDRGDRGLGDEQYF
d_call: TRBD1; v_call: TRBV10-3; j_call: TRBJ2-3; cdr3_nt: TGTGCCATCAGGAGGGGGACAGGGGCCGGGGCAGATACGCAGTATTTT; cdr3_aa: CAIRRGTGAGADTQYF
d_call: -; v_call: TRBV2; j_call: TRBJ1-1; cdr3_nt: TGTGCCAGCAGTTTATATTCAGGGGAGTACACTGAAGCTTTCTTT; cdr3_aa: CASSLYSGEYTEAFF